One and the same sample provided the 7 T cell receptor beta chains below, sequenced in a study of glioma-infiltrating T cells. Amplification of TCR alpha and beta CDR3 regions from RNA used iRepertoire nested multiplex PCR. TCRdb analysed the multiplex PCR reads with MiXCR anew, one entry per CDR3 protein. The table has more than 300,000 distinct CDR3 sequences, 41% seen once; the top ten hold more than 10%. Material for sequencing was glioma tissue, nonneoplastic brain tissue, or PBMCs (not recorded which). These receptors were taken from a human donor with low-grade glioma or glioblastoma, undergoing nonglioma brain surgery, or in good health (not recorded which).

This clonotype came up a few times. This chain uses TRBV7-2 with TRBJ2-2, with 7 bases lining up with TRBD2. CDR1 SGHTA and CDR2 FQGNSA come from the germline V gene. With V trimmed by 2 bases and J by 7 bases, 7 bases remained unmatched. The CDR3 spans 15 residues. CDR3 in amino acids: CASSLILGGFGELFF. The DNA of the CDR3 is TGTGCCAGCAGCTTAATCTTGGGGGGGTTCGGGGAGCTGTTTTTT.

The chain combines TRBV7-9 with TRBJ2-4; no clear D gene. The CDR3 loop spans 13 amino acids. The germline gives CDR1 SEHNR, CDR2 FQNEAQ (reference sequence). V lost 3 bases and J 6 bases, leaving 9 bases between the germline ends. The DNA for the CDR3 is TGTGCCAGCAGCTTGGACGTGCCAAACATTCAGTACTTC. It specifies CASSLDVPNIQYF.

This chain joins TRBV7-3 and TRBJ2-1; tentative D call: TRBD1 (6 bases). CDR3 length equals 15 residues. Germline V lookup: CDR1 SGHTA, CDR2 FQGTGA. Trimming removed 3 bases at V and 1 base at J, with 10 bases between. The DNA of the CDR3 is TGTGCCAGCAGCTTCCCAGGGGTTTCCTACAATGAGCAGTTCTTC. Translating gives CASSFPGVSYNEQFF.

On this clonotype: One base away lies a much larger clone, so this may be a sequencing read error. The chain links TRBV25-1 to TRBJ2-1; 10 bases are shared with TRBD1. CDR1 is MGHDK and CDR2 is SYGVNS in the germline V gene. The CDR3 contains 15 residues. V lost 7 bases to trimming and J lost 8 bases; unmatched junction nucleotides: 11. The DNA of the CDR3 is TGTGCCAGCACAGAAAGGACAGGGGGTTCCCATGAGCAGTTCTTC. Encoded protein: CASTERTGGSHEQFF. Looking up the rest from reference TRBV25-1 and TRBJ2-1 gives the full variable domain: EADIYQTPRYLVIGTGKKITLECSQTMGHDKMYWYQQDPGMELHLIHYSYGVNSTEKGDLSSESTVSRIRTEHFPLTLESARPSHTSQYLCASTERTGGSHEQFFGPGTRLTVL.

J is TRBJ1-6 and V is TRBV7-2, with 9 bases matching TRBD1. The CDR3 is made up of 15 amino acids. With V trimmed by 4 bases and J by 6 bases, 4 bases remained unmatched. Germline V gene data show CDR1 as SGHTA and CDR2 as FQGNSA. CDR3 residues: CASSYRTGVNSPLHF. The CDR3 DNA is TGTGCCAGCAGCTATCGGACAGGGGTTAATTCACCCCTCCACTTT.

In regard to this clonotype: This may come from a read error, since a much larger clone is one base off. The CDR3 sequence is CASSPSSGTGTQYF. The CDR3 nucleotides are TGTGCCAGCAGCCCCTCTAGTGGCACAGGTACGCAGTATTTT. The V gene is TRBV7-2, the J gene TRBJ2-3; TRBD1 is a possible D gene (5 bases). This CDR3 has 14 residues. Germline CDR1 is SGHTA and CDR2 is FQGNSA.

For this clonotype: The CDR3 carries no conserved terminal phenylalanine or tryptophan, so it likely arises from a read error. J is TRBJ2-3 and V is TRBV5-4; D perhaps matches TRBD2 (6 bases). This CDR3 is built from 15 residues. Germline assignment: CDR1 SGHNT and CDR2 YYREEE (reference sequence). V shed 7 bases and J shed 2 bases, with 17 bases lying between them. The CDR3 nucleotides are TGTGCCAGCCGCCCAAATCGGGACTTCACAGATACGCAGTATTCT. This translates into CASRPNRDFTDTQYS.